One and the same sample provided the 26 T cell receptor beta chains below, sequenced in a study of cytomegalovirus exposure and HLA in healthy donors. Researchers ran the PCR with 60 Vbeta and 13 Jbeta primers. Method: immunoSEQ multiplex PCR; TCRdb's copy keeps in-frame clones and lacks some. The table records some 180,000 clones, 80% of them present only once. Sample: PBMCs. These TCRs come from a woman aged 30 to 39 in good health and CMV-seronegative.

The chain links TRBV5-1 to TRBJ2-5, with D perhaps matching TRBD2 (6 bases). Germline assignment: CDR1 SGHRS and CDR2 YFSETQ. V was cut by 3 bases and J by 1 base, with 10 bases left in between. This CDR3 contains 14 residues. This chain's CDR3 is CASSWRTIQETQYF. DNA of the CDR3: TGCGCCAGCAGCTGGAGGACTATCCAAGAGACCCAGTACTTC. The full variable domain, rest sourced from reference TRBV5-1 and TRBJ2-5, is KAGVTQTPRYLIKTRGQQVTLSCSPISGHRSVSWYQQTPGQGLQFLFEYFSETQRNKGNFPGRFSGRQFSNSRSEMNVSTLELGDSALYLCASSWRTIQETQYFGPGTRLLVL.

V gene TRBV4-1 combines with J gene TRBJ2-5, with a tentative D call TRBD1 (5 bases). This CDR3 contains 15 residues. Germline assignment: CDR1 MGHRA and CDR2 YSYEKL. V was pared by 3 bases and J by 4 bases, with 15 bases between. The CDR3 loop is CASSQKQVLRETQYF. DNA of the CDR3: TGCGCCAGCAGCCAGAAACAGGTCCTCAGAGAGACCCAGTACTTC.

This clone was observed once. This rearrangement joins TRBV7-2 to TRBJ2-3, with TRBD2 matching 10 bases. Germline V gene lookup returns CDR1 SGHTA and CDR2 FQGNSA. The length of the CDR3 is 17 residues. Losses at the gene ends were 5 bases for V and 6 bases for J; bases not matched to a gene: 14. The CDR3 DNA is TGTGCCAGCAGCGCGAGCGGGGGGGAATTTTTTTTGGATACGCAGTATTTT. This gives the protein CASSASGGEFFLDTQYF. Together with reference TRBV7-2 and TRBJ2-3, the CDR3 gives the full variable domain: GAGVSQSPSNKVTEKGKDVELRCDPISGHTALYWYRQSLGQGLEFLIYFQGNSAPDKSGLPSDRFSAERTGGSVSTLTIQRTQQEDSAVYLCASSASGGEFFLDTQYFGPGTRLTVL.

CDR3 residues: CASSDSIFSLQETQYF. The CDR3, as DNA: TGTGCCAGCAGTGACTCGATATTTTCACTACAAGAGACCCAGTACTTC. This chain joins TRBV6-4 and TRBJ2-5, with D unresolved. The CDR3 extends over 16 amino acids. The germline V gene encodes CDR1 MRHNA and CDR2 SNTAGT. Trimming cost V 0 bases and J 2 bases, with 13 bases left between them.

The chain recombines TRBV27 with TRBJ2-1; 12 bases line up with TRBD1. Germline loops: CDR1 MNHEY, CDR2 SMNVEV (reference sequence). The V segment lost 3 bases and the J segment 6 bases; nucleotides outside the gene matches: 3. The CDR3 covers 15 residues. The CDR3: CASSFGTGGLNEQFF. The CDR3 DNA sequence: TGTGCCAGCAGTTTTGGGACAGGGGGCCTCAATGAGCAGTTCTTC.

This rearrangement joins TRBV19 to TRBJ1-4, with 7 nucleotides matching TRBD1. Germline trimming cut 4 bases from V and 7 bases from J; bases unmatched to any gene: 9. Germline values: CDR1 LNHDA, CDR2 SQIVND (reference sequence). CDR3 length equals 15 residues. The CDR3, as DNA: TGTGCCAGTAGTACCCTTACAGGGGTTAGTGAAAAACTGTTTTTT. Translated, it gives CASSTLTGVSEKLFF.

The chain has TRBV29-1 and TRBJ2-1; 11 bases agree with TRBD1. The CDR3 spans 17 residues. After removal of 6 bases from V and 5 bases from J, the junction contained 15 bases not matched to a gene. Germline CDR1 reads SQVTM; CDR2 reads ANQGSEA. CDR3 protein: CSVAGTGGRVHDNEQFF. CDR3 nucleotides: TGCAGCGTCGCCGGGACAGGGGGACGTGTGCACGACAATGAGCAGTTCTTC.

This clone showed up many times. The chain has TRBV6-4 and TRBJ1-1, with D possibly matching TRBD1 (6 bases). V dropped 4 bases and J dropped 4 bases, with 13 bases sitting between them. This CDR3 has 14 amino acids. Germline V gene data show CDR1 as MRHNA and CDR2 as SNTAGT. Here the CDR3 reads CASSVAGDSTEAFF. CDR3 in DNA: TGTGCCAGCAGTGTGGCAGGGGATAGCACTGAAGCTTTCTTT.

The V call is TRBV11-1, the J call TRBJ1-1, with D maybe TRBD1 (6 bases). The CDR3 runs 13 residues. Germline V gene lookup returns CDR1 SGHAT and CDR2 FQDESV (reference sequence). V shed 8 bases and J shed 6 bases, with 16 bases lying between them. The DNA of the CDR3 is TGTGCCAGCCGTCTCATAGGGGGGGCTGAAGCTTTCTTT. Translation: CASRLIGGAEAFF.

The CDR3 nucleotides are TGTGCCAGCACCCTAGAGGGGGGCACAGATACGCAGTATTTT. Translation gives CASTLEGGTDTQYF. V usage is TRBV2 and J usage is TRBJ2-3; TRBD1 is a possible D gene (6 bases). Trimming removed 7 bases from V and 1 base from J, with 12 bases in between. The CDR3 totals 14 residues. CDR1 is SNHLY, CDR2 FYNNEI, per germline.

The rearrangement links TRBV4-2 to TRBJ2-6, with D possibly TRBD2 on 6 matching bases. With 0 bases removed from V and 4 bases from J, the gap between germline ends came to 16 bases. The CDR3 covers 18 residues. The germline V gene encodes CDR1 LGHNA and CDR2 YNFKEQ. This CDR3 reads CASSQDVTGVEGANVLTF. The DNA for the CDR3 is TGTGCCAGCAGCCAAGACGTTACGGGGGTGGAAGGGGCCAACGTCCTGACTTTC.

This chain connects TRBV6-1 to TRBJ1-1, with a possible D match to TRBD1 (5 bases). The CDR3 is 12 residues long. From germline, CDR1 is MNHNS and CDR2 SASEGT. The germline V and J ends were trimmed by 4 bases and 10 bases, with 13 bases remaining between them. CDR3 in DNA: TGTGCCAGCAGTGCCGGGACTTTTCGAGCTTTCTTT. This sequence encodes CASSAGTFRAFF.

The chain recombines TRBV5-1 with TRBJ2-7, with D possibly TRBD2 on 6 matching bases. V dropped 0 bases and J dropped 3 bases, with 7 bases sitting between them. CDR1 and CDR2 (germline): SGHRS, YFSETQ. CDR3 length: 13 residues. The CDR3 here is CASSLVTSYEQYF. CDR3 coding DNA: TGCGCCAGCAGCTTGGTGACTAGCTACGAGCAGTACTTC.

V and J are TRBV5-6 and TRBJ2-1; the match to TRBD1 covers 9 bases. The CDR3 totals 15 residues. J lost 6 bases, V lost 4 bases, and 8 bases had no gene match. Per the germline V gene, CDR1 is SGHDT and CDR2 is YYEEEE. CDR3 nucleotide sequence: TGTGCCAGCAGCGGGGTGGGACAGGGATCCAATGAGCAGTTCTTC. Protein: CASSGVGQGSNEQFF.

CDR3 amino acids: CAWSTRDRVAGELFF. The CDR3 nucleotides read TGTGCCTGGAGTACAAGGGACAGGGTCGCCGGGGAGCTGTTTTTT. This chain uses TRBV30 with TRBJ2-2; 9 nucleotides line up with TRBD1. CDR1 is GTSNPN, CDR2 SVGIG, per germline (reference sequence). J gave up 6 bases and V 2 bases, and 7 bases lay outside the gene matches. The CDR3 is 15 amino acids.

The rearrangement links TRBV23-1 to TRBJ2-7; TRBD1 might be the D (5 bases). TRBV23-1 is known as an ORF, though its function is uncertain. This CDR3 contains 13 residues. V was cut by 4 bases and J by 12 bases, with 19 bases left in between. In DNA form, the CDR3 reads TGCGCCAGCAGTCTCAGGGTTTACCCCCTAGGGTACTTC. Amino acid sequence: CASSLRVYPLGYF.

V gene TRBV4-1 combines with J gene TRBJ1-5; D is uncertain. Looked up from germline, CDR1 is MGHRA and CDR2 is YSYEKL. Trimming removed 1 base at V and 7 bases at J, with 14 bases between. The CDR3 is 15 residues long. CDR3 loop: CASSQVSGVRQPQHF. The CDR3 DNA reads TGCGCCAGCAGCCAAGTAAGCGGGGTGCGGCAGCCCCAGCATTTT.

About this clone itself: Other nucleotide sequences in the sample specify the same CDR3. The chain combines TRBV29-1 with TRBJ2-3; 10 bases fit TRBD2. The V gene's germline CDR1 is SQVTM and CDR2 ANQGSEA. Trimming at V came to 6 bases and at J to 4 bases, leaving 4 bases not matched to a gene. The CDR3 spans 13 residues. Here the CDR3 DNA reads TGCAGCGTAGAGCTAGCGGGGGCAGATACGCAGTATTTT. Its protein is CSVELAGADTQYF.

V usage is TRBV7-3 and J usage is TRBJ2-2; 11 bases align to TRBD2. Germline assignment: CDR1 SGHTA and CDR2 FQGTGA. The CDR3 covers 17 residues. V shed 0 bases, J shed 6 bases, and the junction held 6 bases outside the gene matches. The CDR3 here is CASSLTGTSGSSGELFF. In nucleotides, the CDR3 is TGTGCCAGCAGCTTAACAGGGACTAGCGGCTCATCCGGGGAGCTGTTTTTT.

The chain carries TRBV11-2 and TRBJ2-3; TRBD1 is a possible D gene (5 bases). The CDR3 sequence is 14 residues long. The germline V and J ends were trimmed by 6 bases and 6 bases, with 16 bases remaining between them. Per the germline V gene, CDR1 is SGHAT and CDR2 is FQNNGV. The CDR3 sequence: CASRFAGSWDTQYF. The CDR3 region has the DNA TGTGCCAGCAGGTTCGCAGGGTCGTGGGATACGCAGTATTTT.

V and J are TRBV5-6 and TRBJ1-2, with TRBD1 as a possible D gene (5 bases). With 2 bases removed from V and 5 bases from J, the gap between germline ends came to 13 bases. Per germline, CDR1 SGHDT and CDR2 YYEEEE. CDR3 length: 14 residues. The CDR3 DNA reads TGTGCCAGCAGCTTTCCGGGGGGAGATTATGGCTACACCTTC. Amino acids: CASSFPGGDYGYTF.

V gene TRBV11-2 combines with J gene TRBJ2-1; 9 bases are shared with TRBD2. Germline-derived CDR1 and CDR2 are SGHAT and FQNNGV. The ends lost 1 base at V and 6 bases at J; junction bases unmatched: 4. CDR3 length equals 15 residues. The CDR3 coding sequence is TGTGCCAGCAGCTTAGGCGGGGGGGGCCCCAATGAGCAGTTCTTC. Translation gives CASSLGGGGPNEQFF.

J is TRBJ1-1 and V is TRBV25-1, with D maybe TRBD1 (6 bases). V lost 4 bases and J lost 5, with 14 bases in between. CDR1 is MGHDK, CDR2 SYGVNS, per germline. The CDR3 length is 14 residues. This CDR3 reads CASSATGIRTEAFF. CDR3 nucleotide sequence: TGTGCCAGCAGTGCCACAGGGATTCGGACTGAAGCTTTCTTT.

This sequence joins TRBV2 and TRBJ2-3; TRBD2 aligns across 10 bases. Germline CDR1 reads SNHLY; CDR2 reads FYNNEI. Trimming removed 0 bases from V and 8 bases from J; junction bases left unmatched: 8. The CDR3 covers 16 residues. The CDR3 DNA reads as TGTGCCAGCAGTGAAGCTAGCGGGGGGATACATGGTACGCAGTATTTT. It specifies CASSEASGGIHGTQYF.

This clone turned up a few times. V is TRBV28 and J is TRBJ1-5; 7 bases agree with TRBD1. This CDR3 region has 14 residues. V trimming: 5 bases; J trimming: 9 bases; junction bases outside the gene matches: 10. Germline lookup yields CDR1 MDHEN and CDR2 SYDVKM. The CDR3 here is CASSPRQGGRPQHF. The DNA of the CDR3 is TGTGCCAGCAGTCCCAGACAGGGAGGACGGCCCCAGCATTTT.

The chain couples TRBV10-1 to TRBJ2-3, with D possibly matching TRBD2 (6 bases). Germline V lookup: CDR1 WNHNN, CDR2 SYGVQD (reference sequence). This CDR3 spans 14 amino acids. The V gene lost 3 bases and the J gene lost 2 bases, with 9 bases spanning the gap. Here the CDR3 reads CASSDGGNTDTQYF. Here the CDR3 DNA reads TGCGCCAGCAGTGATGGGGGGAACACAGATACGCAGTATTTT.